A single sample gave rise to the 11 T cell receptor beta chains below, sequenced in a study of blood T cell repertoires in COVID-19. Some clones are missing from TCRdb's copy, which holds only in-frame ones; the method was immunoSEQ multiplex PCR. The sample records hundreds of thousands of clones, roughly 86% being singletons. The source material was peripheral blood. The source of these receptors is a woman of 80 years or more with COVID-19, enrolled during active disease.

This clone came up a few times. V and J are TRBV6-1 and TRBJ2-1; TRBD2 matches at 8 bases. Germline CDR1 and CDR2: MNHNS and SASEGT. Trimming took 1 base from V and 8 from J; bases not matched to a gene: 7. The CDR3 spans 15 residues. CDR3 sequence (DNA): TGTGCCAGCAGTGAAGGATCGGGGGGGCAAGATGAGCAGTTCTTC. This translates into CASSEGSGGQDEQFF.

CDR3 protein: CASSPLGGRTDTQYF. In DNA form, the CDR3 reads TGTGCCAGCAGCCCTTTAGGCGGTCGGACAGATACGCAGTATTTT. This chain uses TRBV7-8 with TRBJ2-3, with D unresolved. The germline V gene encodes CDR1 SGHVS and CDR2 FQNEAQ. The CDR3 loop spans 15 amino acids. V was cut by 5 bases and J by 3 bases, with 15 bases left in between.

The V and J genes are TRBV4-2 and TRBJ1-1; D gene unclear. This CDR3 comprises 17 residues. V was pared by 0 bases and J by 4 bases, with 18 bases between. CDR1 is LGHNA, CDR2 YNFKEQ, per germline. In nucleotides, the CDR3 is TGTGCCAGCAGCCAAGATGCGGGCGGTGGATTTGCCACTGAAGCTTTCTTT. Its protein is CASSQDAGGGFATEAFF.

In DNA, the CDR3 is TGTGCCAGCAGTCCTCCCGACAGTAAGAACACTGAAGCTTTCTTT. Translation: CASSPPDSKNTEAFF. This chain connects TRBV6-5 to TRBJ1-1, with a tentative D call TRBD1 (5 bases). The germline V and J ends were trimmed by 5 bases and 1 base, with 14 bases remaining between them. Germline CDR1 MNHEY, CDR2 SVGAGI. CDR3 length: 15 amino acids.

V is TRBV5-8 and J is TRBJ1-6; D gene uncertain. This CDR3 is built from 15 residues. Germline assignment: CDR1 SGHTS and CDR2 YDEGEE. The V and J ends lost 0 bases and 9 bases respectively, with 13 bases between them. Here the CDR3 DNA reads TGTGCCAGCAGCTTGGCCCTCGGCTCGGGTTCACCCCTCCACTTT. This sequence encodes CASSLALGSGSPLHF.

The genes are TRBV28 and TRBJ2-2; 7 bases align to TRBD1. The germline gives CDR1 MDHEN, CDR2 SYDVKM. This CDR3 region has 16 residues. The junction had 7 bases not matched to a gene; V was cut back by 5 bases and J by 1 base. The CDR3 protein is CASSHRGAQNTGELFF. CDR3 DNA: TGTGCCAGCAGTCACAGGGGCGCACAGAACACCGGGGAGCTGTTTTTT.

This sequence joins TRBV10-2 and TRBJ1-3; no firm D call. V was clipped by 4 bases and J by 2 bases, with 6 bases between them. The CDR3 runs 13 residues. Germline loops: CDR1 WSHSY, CDR2 SAAADI. CDR3 amino acids: CASSAATGNTIYF. Here the CDR3 DNA reads TGCGCCAGCAGTGCCGCGACTGGAAACACCATATATTTT.

Comments on this clone: Other DNA sequences in this sample translate to the same CDR3. V is TRBV5-5 and J is TRBJ1-5, with D tentatively TRBD1 (6 bases). Trimming stripped 3 bases from V and 4 bases from J, with 14 bases between. Germline CDR1 reads SGHKS; CDR2 reads YYEKEE (reference sequence). The CDR3 contains 15 residues. CDR3 region: CASSWGRGGNQPQHF. The CDR3 nucleotides are TGTGCCAGCAGCTGGGGGCGGGGGGGAAATCAGCCCCAGCATTTT.

This chain links TRBV7-2 with TRBJ1-2; D is possibly TRBD1 (5 bases). V lost 4 bases and J lost 4, with 10 bases in between. Per the germline V gene, CDR1 is SGHTA and CDR2 is FQGNSA. This CDR3 has 13 amino acids. CDR3 protein: CASSSGLPYGYTF. The DNA of the CDR3 is TGTGCCAGCAGCTCGGGACTGCCCTATGGCTACACCTTC.

In its sample, this clone was seen a few times. This chain uses TRBV28 with TRBJ1-6; 7 nucleotides line up with TRBD1. The CDR3 has 14 amino acids. Trimming took 5 bases from V and 7 from J; bases not matched to a gene: 5. From germline, CDR1 is MDHEN and CDR2 SYDVKM. CDR3 DNA sequence: TGTGCCAGCAGTCCCGGGACAGCAAATTCACCCCTCCACTTT. Protein: CASSPGTANSPLHF.

This rearrangement joins TRBV7-2 to TRBJ2-5; 11 bases line up with TRBD2. Germline lookup yields CDR1 SGHTA and CDR2 FQGNSA. V dropped 5 bases and J dropped 5; count of bases not matched to a gene: 7. This CDR3 comprises 15 residues. The CDR3 is CASSPGTSGRETQYF. CDR3 DNA: TGTGCCAGCAGCCCAGGGACTAGCGGTCGGGAGACCCAGTACTTC.